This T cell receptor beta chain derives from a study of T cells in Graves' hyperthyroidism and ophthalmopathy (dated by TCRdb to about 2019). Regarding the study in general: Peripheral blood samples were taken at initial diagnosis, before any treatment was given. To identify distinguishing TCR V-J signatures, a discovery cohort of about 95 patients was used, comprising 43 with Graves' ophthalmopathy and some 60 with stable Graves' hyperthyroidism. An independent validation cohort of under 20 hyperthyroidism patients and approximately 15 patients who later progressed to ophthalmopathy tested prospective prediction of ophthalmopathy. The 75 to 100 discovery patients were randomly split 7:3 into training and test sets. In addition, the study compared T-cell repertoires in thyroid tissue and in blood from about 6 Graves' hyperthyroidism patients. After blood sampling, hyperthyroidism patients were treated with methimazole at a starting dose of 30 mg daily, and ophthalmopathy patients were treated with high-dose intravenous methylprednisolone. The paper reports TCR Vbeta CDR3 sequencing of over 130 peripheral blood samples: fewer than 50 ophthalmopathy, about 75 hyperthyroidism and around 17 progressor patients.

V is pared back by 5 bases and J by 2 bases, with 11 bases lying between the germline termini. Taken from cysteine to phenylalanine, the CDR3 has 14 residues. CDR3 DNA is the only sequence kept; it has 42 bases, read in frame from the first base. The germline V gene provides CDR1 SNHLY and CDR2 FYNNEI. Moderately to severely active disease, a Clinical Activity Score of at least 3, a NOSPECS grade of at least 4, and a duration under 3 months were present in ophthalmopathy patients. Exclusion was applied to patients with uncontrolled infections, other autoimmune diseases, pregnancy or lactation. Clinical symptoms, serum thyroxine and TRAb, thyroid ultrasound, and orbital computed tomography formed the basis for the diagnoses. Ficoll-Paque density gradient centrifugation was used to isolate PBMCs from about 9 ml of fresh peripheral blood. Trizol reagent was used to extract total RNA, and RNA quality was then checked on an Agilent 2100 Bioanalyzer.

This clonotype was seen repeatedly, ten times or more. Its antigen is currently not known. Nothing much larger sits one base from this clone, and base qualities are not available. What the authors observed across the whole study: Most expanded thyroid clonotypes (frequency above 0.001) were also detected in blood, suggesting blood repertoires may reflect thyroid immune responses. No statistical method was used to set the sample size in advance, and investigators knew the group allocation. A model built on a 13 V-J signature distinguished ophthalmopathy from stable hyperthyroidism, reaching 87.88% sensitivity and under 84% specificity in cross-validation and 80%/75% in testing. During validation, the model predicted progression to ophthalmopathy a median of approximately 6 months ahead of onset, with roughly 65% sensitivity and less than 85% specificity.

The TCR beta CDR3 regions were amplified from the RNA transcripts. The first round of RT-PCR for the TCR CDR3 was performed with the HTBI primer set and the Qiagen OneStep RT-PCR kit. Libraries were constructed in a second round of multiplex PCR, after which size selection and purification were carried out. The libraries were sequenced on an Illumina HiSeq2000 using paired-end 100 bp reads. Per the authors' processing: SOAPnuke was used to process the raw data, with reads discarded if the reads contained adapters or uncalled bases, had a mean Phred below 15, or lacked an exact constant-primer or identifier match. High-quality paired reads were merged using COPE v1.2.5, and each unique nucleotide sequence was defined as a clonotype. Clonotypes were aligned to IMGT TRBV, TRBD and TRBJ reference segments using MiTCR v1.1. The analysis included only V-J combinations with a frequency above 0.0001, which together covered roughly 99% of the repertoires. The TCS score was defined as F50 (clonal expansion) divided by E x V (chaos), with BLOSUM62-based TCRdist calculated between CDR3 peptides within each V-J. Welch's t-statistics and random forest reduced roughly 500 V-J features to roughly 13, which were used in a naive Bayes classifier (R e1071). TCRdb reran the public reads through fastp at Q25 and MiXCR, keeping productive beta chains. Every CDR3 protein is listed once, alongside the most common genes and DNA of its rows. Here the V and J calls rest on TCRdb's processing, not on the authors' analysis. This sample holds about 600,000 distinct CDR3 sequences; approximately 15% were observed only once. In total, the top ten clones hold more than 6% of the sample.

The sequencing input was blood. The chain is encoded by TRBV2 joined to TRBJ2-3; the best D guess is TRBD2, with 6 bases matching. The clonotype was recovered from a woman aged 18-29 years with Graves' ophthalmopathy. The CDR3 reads CASSWASATDTQYF. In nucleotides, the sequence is TGTGCCAGCAGTTGGGCTAGCGCCACAGATACGCAGTATTTT.